This T cell receptor beta chain was recorded in a study of T cell responses to AZD1222 COVID-19 vaccine. This CDR3 comprises 13 residues. The V end was cut by 0 bases, the J end by 11 bases, with 14 bases between. CDR1 and CDR2 (germline): SGHDT, YYEEEE. On this clone: The antigen remains undetermined.

Repertoires were generated with immunoSEQ multiplex PCR, while TCRdb's copy carries only in-frame clones and drops some. The sample carries some 120,000 clones, 92% recorded once. Study-level results: Close to half of all spike-specific TCRs reportedly target regions of the variants that are unmutated. Females outnumbered males among donors, who were mostly white British; clonal diversity was possibly underestimated.

The chain combines TRBV5-6 with TRBJ2-5; no firm D call. Sequencing was performed on peripheral blood, taken on day 0 of AZD1222 vaccination. The receptor's source is an adult in good health. DNA for the CDR3: TGTGCCAGCAGCTTGGGGGCCTTAGAATCTCAGTACTTC. It is translated as CASSLGALESQYF.